The rows below give T cell receptor beta chains drawn from one sample of a study of OX40 agonist ivuxolimab in advanced cancers. TCRdb's copy holds only in-frame clones and misses some; the assay was immunoSEQ multiplex PCR. This sample has some 44,000 clones, with 86% found just once. The input for sequencing was CD4+ or CD8+ T cells sorted from blood, taken in a trial of the OX40 agonist ivuxolimab. These TCRs come from an adult with an advanced solid tumor such as melanoma, head and neck, liver or kidney cancer. Both conserved end residues are part of each CDR3. Each record gives: CDR3 protein, CDR3 DNA, V gene, J gene, D gene, clone size. D genes are given only for firm matches. The listing skips clone size in some rows; elsewhere it reads once, few, many or a size class.

CDR3aa: CAWSVRVRDGEAFF
CDR3nt: TGTGCCTGGAGTGTACGTGTGCGGGACGGTGAAGCTTTCTTT
v_gene: TRBV30
j_gene: TRBJ1-1
d_gene: NA
abundance: NA

CDR3aa: CASSVWGDAGELFF
CDR3nt: TGTGCCAGCAGCGTATGGGGTGACGCCGGGGAGCTGTTTTTT
v_gene: TRBV9
j_gene: TRBJ2-2
d_gene: NA
abundance: NA

CDR3aa: CASTQRPGTGIDEQFF
CDR3nt: TGTGCCAGCACCCAACGACCCGGGACAGGGATCGATGAGCAGTTCTTC
v_gene: TRBV7-3
j_gene: TRBJ2-1
d_gene: TRBD1
abundance: NA

CDR3aa: CASSQDGETQYF
CDR3nt: TGTGCCAGCAGCCAAGATGGGGAGACCCAGTACTTC
v_gene: TRBV14
j_gene: TRBJ2-5
d_gene: NA
abundance: NA

CDR3aa: CSVFSGTSPSPSTDTQYF
CDR3nt: TGCAGCGTGTTCTCCGGGACTAGCCCTAGCCCTAGCACAGATACGCAGTATTTT
v_gene: TRBV29-1
j_gene: TRBJ2-3
d_gene: TRBD2
abundance: NA

CDR3aa: CASSSRADGYTF
CDR3nt: TGTGCCAGCAGCTCGAGGGCTGATGGCTACACCTTC
v_gene: TRBV27
j_gene: TRBJ1-2
d_gene: NA
abundance: few

CDR3aa: CATSRGATDTQYF
CDR3nt: TGTGCCACTAGCAGGGGAGCTACAGATACGCAGTATTTT
v_gene: TRBV15
j_gene: TRBJ2-3
d_gene: NA
abundance: NA

CDR3aa: CASSDSGGKGYTF
CDR3nt: TGTGCCAGCAGTGACTCCGGGGGTAAGGGCTACACCTTC
v_gene: TRBV6-4
j_gene: TRBJ1-2
d_gene: NA
abundance: NA

CDR3aa: CASSSPENRAHYGYTF
CDR3nt: TGTGCCAGCAGCTCACCCGAAAACAGGGCGCACTATGGCTACACCTTC
v_gene: TRBV5-6
j_gene: TRBJ1-2
d_gene: NA
abundance: NA

CDR3aa: CASFEGVNTEAFF
CDR3nt: TGCGCCAGCTTTGAAGGGGTGAACACTGAAGCTTTCTTT
v_gene: TRBV10-2
j_gene: TRBJ1-1
d_gene: NA
abundance: NA

CDR3aa: CASNRLNTGELFF
CDR3nt: TGTGCCAGCAACAGATTGAACACCGGGGAGCTGTTTTTT
v_gene: TRBV9
j_gene: TRBJ2-2
d_gene: NA
abundance: NA

CDR3aa: CASSLVAASNYGYTF
CDR3nt: TGTGCCAGCAGCTTGGTGGCAGCCAGTAACTATGGCTACACCTTC
v_gene: TRBV5-5
j_gene: TRBJ1-2
d_gene: NA
abundance: NA

CDR3aa: CASSEQYF
CDR3nt: TGTGCCAGCAGCGAGCAGTACTTC
v_gene: TRBV9
j_gene: TRBJ2-7
d_gene: NA
abundance: once

CDR3aa: CASSEALGHAGADTQYF
CDR3nt: TGTGCCAGCAGTGAAGCGCTTGGTCACGCGGGGGCAGATACGCAGTATTTT
v_gene: TRBV6-1
j_gene: TRBJ2-3
d_gene: TRBD2
abundance: NA

CDR3aa: CASSDRSGGGEQFF
CDR3nt: TGTGCCAGCAGTGACAGGTCCGGCGGGGGGGAGCAGTTCTTC
v_gene: TRBV2
j_gene: TRBJ2-1
d_gene: TRBD2
abundance: NA

CDR3aa: CASSLAGTGGGYGYTF
CDR3nt: TGTGCCAGCAGCTTGGCCGGGACAGGGGGCGGCTATGGCTACACCTTC
v_gene: TRBV5-6
j_gene: TRBJ1-2
d_gene: TRBD1
abundance: NA

CDR3aa: CASTFSTGWDSPLHF
CDR3nt: TGTGCCAGCACCTTTTCCACAGGTTGGGATTCACCCCTCCACTTT
v_gene: TRBV7-9
j_gene: TRBJ1-6
d_gene: NA
abundance: once

CDR3aa: CASSLQGSRTDTQYF
CDR3nt: TGTGCCAGCAGCCTACAGGGGTCACGCACAGATACGCAGTATTTT
v_gene: TRBV5-4
j_gene: TRBJ2-3
d_gene: TRBD1
abundance: NA

CDR3aa: CASSSIDINTEAFF
CDR3nt: TGTGCCAGCAGCTCCATCGACATCAACACTGAAGCTTTCTTT
v_gene: TRBV5-3
j_gene: TRBJ1-1
d_gene: NA
abundance: NA

CDR3aa: CATGGALPDTQYF
CDR3nt: TGTGCCACCGGGGGGGCTTTGCCAGATACGCAGTATTTT
v_gene: TRBV15
j_gene: TRBJ2-3
d_gene: NA
abundance: NA

CDR3aa: CASSLAVAYEQYF
CDR3nt: TGTGCCAGCAGCTTGGCCGTCGCCTACGAGCAGTACTTC
v_gene: TRBV5-6
j_gene: TRBJ2-7
d_gene: NA
abundance: NA

CDR3aa: CASSVDGEEETQYF
CDR3nt: TGTGCCAGCAGCGTTGACGGCGAAGAAGAGACCCAGTACTTC
v_gene: TRBV9
j_gene: TRBJ2-5
d_gene: NA
abundance: NA

CDR3aa: CASSLQGVVEGAFF
CDR3nt: TGTGCCAGCAGCTTGCAGGGTGTCGTTGAGGGAGCTTTCTTT
v_gene: TRBV5-6
j_gene: TRBJ1-1
d_gene: NA
abundance: NA

CDR3aa: CASSLGSSNEKLFF
CDR3nt: TGTGCCAGCAGTCTTGGGTCTTCTAATGAAAAACTGTTTTTT
v_gene: TRBV7-2
j_gene: TRBJ1-4
d_gene: NA
abundance: NA

CDR3aa: CASSSPSGQGAGGGEKLFF
CDR3nt: TGTGCCAGCAGTTCACCCTCGGGACAGGGTGCCGGTGGTGGTGAAAAACTGTTTTTT
v_gene: TRBV27
j_gene: TRBJ1-4
d_gene: TRBD1
abundance: NA

CDR3aa: CASSLPDREGDGYTF
CDR3nt: TGTGCCAGCAGCTTGCCCGACAGGGAGGGAGATGGCTACACCTTC
v_gene: TRBV5-6
j_gene: TRBJ1-2
d_gene: TRBD1
abundance: once

CDR3aa: CASSEWRSNTEAFF
CDR3nt: TGTGCCAGCAGTGAGTGGCGGTCGAACACTGAAGCTTTCTTT
v_gene: TRBV2
j_gene: TRBJ1-1
d_gene: NA
abundance: once

CDR3aa: CASSYLGRRETQYF
CDR3nt: TGTGCCAGCAGCTACCTGGGCCGGAGGGAGACCCAGTACTTC
v_gene: TRBV5-6
j_gene: TRBJ2-5
d_gene: NA
abundance: NA

CDR3aa: CASSHIRDRGTLTEAFF
CDR3nt: TGTGCCAGCAGCCACATCCGGGACAGGGGCACCCTCACTGAAGCTTTCTTT
v_gene: TRBV7-9
j_gene: TRBJ1-1
d_gene: TRBD1
abundance: NA

CDR3aa: CASSRGGFSYNEQFF
CDR3nt: TGTGCCAGCAGCCGGGGGGGTTTTTCCTACAATGAGCAGTTCTTC
v_gene: TRBV6-1
j_gene: TRBJ2-1
d_gene: TRBD2
abundance: NA

CDR3aa: CASSLPRDYYGYTF
CDR3nt: TGTGCCAGCAGCCTCCCGAGGGACTACTATGGCTACACCTTC
v_gene: TRBV11-2
j_gene: TRBJ1-2
d_gene: NA
abundance: once

CDR3aa: CASSFTSVETQYF
CDR3nt: TGTGCCAGCAGCTTCACTAGCGTGGAGACCCAGTACTTC
v_gene: TRBV7-9
j_gene: TRBJ2-5
d_gene: TRBD2
abundance: NA

CDR3aa: CAISWTGAFMNTEAFF
CDR3nt: TGTGCCATCAGTTGGACAGGGGCTTTTATGAACACTGAAGCTTTCTTT
v_gene: TRBV10-3
j_gene: TRBJ1-1
d_gene: TRBD1
abundance: NA

CDR3aa: CASSGGAGDPGNIQYF
CDR3nt: TGTGCCAGCTCGGGGGGAGCGGGTGATCCGGGGAACATTCAGTACTTC
v_gene: TRBV5-6
j_gene: TRBJ2-4
d_gene: TRBD2
abundance: NA

CDR3aa: CASSLNYGQASLYGYTF
CDR3nt: TGTGCCAGCAGCCTAAACTACGGACAGGCGTCACTGTATGGCTACACCTTC
v_gene: TRBV5-8
j_gene: TRBJ1-2
d_gene: TRBD1
abundance: NA

CDR3aa: CASSMMAGGYNEQFF
CDR3nt: TGTGCCAGTAGTATGATGGCGGGGGGCTACAATGAGCAGTTCTTC
v_gene: TRBV19
j_gene: TRBJ2-1
d_gene: TRBD2
abundance: NA

CDR3aa: CASETRRYTGELFF
CDR3nt: TGCGCCAGCGAGACTAGGAGGTACACCGGGGAGCTGTTTTTT
v_gene: TRBV4-3
j_gene: TRBJ2-2
d_gene: NA
abundance: once